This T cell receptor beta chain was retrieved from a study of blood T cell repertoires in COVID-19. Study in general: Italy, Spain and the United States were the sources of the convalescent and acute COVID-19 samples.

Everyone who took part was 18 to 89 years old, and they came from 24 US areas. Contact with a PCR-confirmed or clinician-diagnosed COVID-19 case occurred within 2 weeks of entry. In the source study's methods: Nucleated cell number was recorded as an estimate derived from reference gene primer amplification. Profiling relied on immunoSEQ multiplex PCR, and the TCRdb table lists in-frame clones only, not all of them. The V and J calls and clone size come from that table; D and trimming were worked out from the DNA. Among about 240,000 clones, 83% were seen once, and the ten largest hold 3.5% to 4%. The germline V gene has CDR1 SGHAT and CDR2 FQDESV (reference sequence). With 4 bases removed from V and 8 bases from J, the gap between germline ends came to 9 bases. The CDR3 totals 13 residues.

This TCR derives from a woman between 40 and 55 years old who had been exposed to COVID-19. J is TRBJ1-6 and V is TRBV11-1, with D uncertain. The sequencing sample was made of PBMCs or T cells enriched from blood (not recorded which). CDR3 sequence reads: CASSSLRDSPLHF. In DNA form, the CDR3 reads TGTGCCAGCAGCTCCCTCCGGGATTCACCCCTCCACTTT.